This T cell receptor (beta chain) stems from a study of cytomegalovirus exposure and HLA in healthy donors. Study background: In an earlier analysis, approximately 120 million unique TCR beta sequences were found from about 180 million T cells.

The study ran its PCR with 60 Vbeta and 13 Jbeta primers. The data were produced by immunoSEQ multiplex PCR, yet TCRdb's version contains in-frame clones alone and is incomplete. This repertoire shows 150,000 to 200,000 clones, roughly 70% found once; its top ten account for approximately 3%. Whole-study findings and limits: In a later analysis, V- and J-gene trimming of beta chains associated with a DCLRE1C missense variant, replicated independently. Associated with cytomegalovirus, according to the listing, were 170 or so TCR beta chains. Analyses of presence/absence relied on an assumption of roughly uniform sequencing depth across donors.

As regards this clone: The target antigen is unknown.

This CDR3 has 15 residues. V was cut by 0 bases and J by 3 bases, with 11 bases left in between. Germline CDR1 and CDR2: MGHDK and SYGVNS. What was sequenced was PBMCs. This chain connects TRBV25-1 to TRBJ1-1; tentative D call: TRBD1 (5 bases). This TCR was recovered from a woman aged 50 to 65 in good health and CMV-seropositive. The CDR3 protein is CASSEYAGPHTEAFF. CDR3 DNA: TGTGCCAGCAGTGAATACGCGGGACCGCACACTGAAGCTTTCTTT. Together with reference TRBV25-1 and TRBJ1-1, the CDR3 gives the full variable domain: EADIYQTPRYLVIGTGKKITLECSQTMGHDKMYWYQQDPGMELHLIHYSYGVNSTEKGDLSSESTVSRIRTEHFPLTLESARPSHTSQYLCASSEYAGPHTEAFFGQGTRLTVV.